This T cell receptor beta chain was captured by sequencing in a study of CD8 T cells in Susac syndrome (dated by TCRdb to between 2018 and 2021). For the wider study: Repertoire sequencing was used to test whether CD8+ T cell activation and differentiation in Susac syndrome was antigen driven. The clonality of the CD8+ T cell repertoire was compared across approximately twelve healthy donors, some 14 Susac syndrome patients and about 16 multiple sclerosis patients. Beyond this particular receptor, the publication reports: The number of individuals in the TCR sequencing and HLA analysis was acknowledged as relatively small.

Peripheral blood CD8+ and CD4+ T cells from healthy donors, Susac syndrome patients and multiple sclerosis patients were profiled using high-throughput TCR beta sequencing. Healthy donors were age- and sex-matched controls. Bulk CD8+ and CD4+ T cells were purified by magnetic negative isolation, while CD8+ TEMRA cells were enriched using FACS. Blood was collected in EDTA tubes and processed within 24 hours, with PBMCs isolated through density gradient centrifugation. PBMCs intended for TCR sequencing were cryopreserved in liquid nitrogen and were subsequently thawed in a 37 degrees C water bath. The sorted or isolated CD4+, CD8+ and CD8+ TEMRA cells had a purity of 90% or higher. Points on this clonotype: The antigen it recognizes is unknown. It has no much larger one-base neighbor in the sample; base qualities were not kept.

RNA was extracted with the RNeasy kit and about 0.5 to 1 ug was reverse transcribed using random hexamers. TCR beta CDR3 regions were amplified with the immunoSEQ multiplex PCR assay covering 54 Vbeta and 13 Jbeta segments. PCR amplification bias was corrected by using a synthetic template baseline for primer optimization and computational correction. In the original analysis: Only productive sequences were kept, with reads annotated to V, D and J genes according to IMGT and analyzed in immunoSEQ Analyzer. Clonality was computed as one minus Shannon entropy normalized by log2 of the number of productive unique sequences. For each patient and control, public and private clones were evaluated within the 100 most prevalent clones. Clones were defined as Susac-specific when absent from the healthy and MS cohorts, from about 1,100 published viral clones and from other ImmuneACCESS disease sequences. TCRdb handled the public reads itself, with Q25 trimming in fastp and clone calling in MiXCR, and kept productive beta chains. Entries are consolidated by CDR3 protein sequence, retaining the most common genes and DNA. The V and J calls come from TCRdb's annotation, not from the publication. This sample comprises nearly 70,000 distinct CDR3 sequences, approximately 95% of them detected only once. Over 0.2% of the sample comes from the top ten.

The receptor was derived from a human donor in good health. The sequenced material came from CD8+ T cells from PBMCs.

The CDR3 protein is CSVEGGAGHNTGELFF. Read as DNA, the sequence is TGCAGCGTTGAAGGTGGGGCAGGGCACAACACCGGGGAGCTGTTTTTT. The sequence is built from TRBV29-1 and TRBJ2-2; a tentative D match to TRBD1 spans 5 bases. Trimming takes 1 base from V and 2 bases from J, and the germline ends sit 14 bases apart. According to the germline V gene, CDR1 reads SQVTM and CDR2 reads ANQGSEA. The CDR3 starts with the cysteine, ends with the phenylalanine, and has 16 residues. Solely the CDR3 DNA is kept, with 48 bases framed from the first base.